The 8 T cell receptor beta chains below come from one sample, sequenced in a study of somatic mutations in cytotoxic T cells in rheumatoid arthritis. Sequenced by immunoSEQ multiplex PCR; TCRdb stores in-frame clones only, minus some. Among 10,000 or so clones listed, about three quarters were seen once. The sequenced sample consisted of CD8+ T cells sorted from blood. Every receptor here comes from a man in his forties or fifties in good health.

This clone is a singleton in its sample. The genes are TRBV6-5 and TRBJ2-3; 7 bases align to TRBD2. This CDR3 is built from 15 residues. Per the germline V gene, CDR1 is MNHEY and CDR2 is SVGAGI. Trimming cost V 1 base and J 5 bases; bases outside gene matches: 6. For the CDR3, the DNA is TGTGCCAGCAGTTACTTCGCGGGAGTGGGAGATACGCAGTATTTT. Its translation is CASSYFAGVGDTQYF.

The chain carries TRBV9 and TRBJ1-5; 8 nucleotides align to TRBD1. The J segment lost 3 bases and the V segment lost 4 bases, leaving 6 bases of the junction unmatched. The CDR3 loop spans 15 amino acids. Germline values: CDR1 SGDLS, CDR2 YYNGEE. CDR3 sequence (DNA): TGTGCCAGCAGCCCCTGGGACAGGACCAATCAGCCCCAGCATTTT. It translates to CASSPWDRTNQPQHF.

The chain combines TRBV27 with TRBJ2-1; tentatively, D is TRBD2 (5 bases). V lost 6 bases and J 7 bases, leaving 16 bases between the germline ends. Germline V lookup: CDR1 MNHEY, CDR2 SMNVEV (reference sequence). This CDR3 region has 14 residues. The CDR3 DNA sequence: TGTGCCAGCAGATATTCGGGATTGGGGAATGAGCAGTTCTTC. Translated: CASRYSGLGNEQFF.

The V gene is TRBV5-4, the J gene TRBJ1-2, with D possibly TRBD1 on 6 matching bases. The CDR3 consists of 12 residues. The V end lost 4 bases, the J end lost 7 bases, and 11 bases lay between the germline ends. Germline V gene data show CDR1 as SGHNT and CDR2 as YYREEE (reference sequence). The CDR3 loop is CASSLGQAGYTF. The CDR3 DNA reads as TGTGCCAGCAGCCTGGGACAAGCTGGCTACACCTTC.

J is TRBJ1-1 and V is TRBV28; a weak D match, TRBD1 (6 bases). With 8 bases removed from V and 5 bases from J, the gap between germline ends came to 27 bases. The CDR3 totals 17 residues. Germline CDR1 and CDR2: MDHEN and SYDVKM. Here the CDR3 reads CASSPLTTGFWKTEAFF. The CDR3 nucleotides are TGTGCCAGCTCCCCTCTAACAACAGGGTTTTGGAAAACTGAAGCTTTCTTT.

This clone has a handful of counts. The chain recombines TRBV9 with TRBJ2-6; 9 bases are a match to TRBD1. Germline V gene sequence: CDR1 SGDLS, CDR2 YYNGEE. The ends lost 3 bases at V and 0 bases at J; junction bases unmatched: 4. The CDR3 runs 17 residues. CDR3 amino acids: CASSGTTGGSGANVLTF. The CDR3 DNA is TGTGCCAGCAGCGGGACGACAGGGGGCTCTGGGGCCAACGTCCTGACTTTC.

The chain combines TRBV6-4 with TRBJ2-3, with D hard to call. The germline V gene has CDR1 MRHNA and CDR2 SNTAGT. Trimming pared 2 bases from V and 0 bases from J, leaving 12 bases between. The CDR3 runs to 16 residues. The CDR3 bases are TGTGCCAGCAGTGACATACCAGGTTTTAGCACAGATACGCAGTATTTT. It yields the protein CASSDIPGFSTDTQYF.

This chain connects TRBV27 to TRBJ2-7, with TRBD2 identical over 11 bases. Germline V CDR1 and CDR2: MNHEY, SMNVEV (reference sequence). The V and J ends lost 2 bases and 6 bases, in that order; junction bases with no gene match: 3. The CDR3 is 14 residues long. The CDR3 reads CASSLGTSGVEQYF. The CDR3 DNA reads TGTGCCAGCAGTTTAGGGACTAGCGGTGTCGAGCAGTACTTC.